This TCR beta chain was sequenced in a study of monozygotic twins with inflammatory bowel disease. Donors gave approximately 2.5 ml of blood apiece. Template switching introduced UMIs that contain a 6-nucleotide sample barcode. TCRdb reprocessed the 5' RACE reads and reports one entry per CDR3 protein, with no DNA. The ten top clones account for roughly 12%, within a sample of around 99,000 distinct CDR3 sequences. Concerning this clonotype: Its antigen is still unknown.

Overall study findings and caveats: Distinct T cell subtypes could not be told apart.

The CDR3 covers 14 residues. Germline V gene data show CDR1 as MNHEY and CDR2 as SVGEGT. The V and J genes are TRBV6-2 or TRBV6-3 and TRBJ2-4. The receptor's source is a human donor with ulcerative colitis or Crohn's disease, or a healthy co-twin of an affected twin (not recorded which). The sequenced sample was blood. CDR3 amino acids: CASSYSIPSYIQYF.